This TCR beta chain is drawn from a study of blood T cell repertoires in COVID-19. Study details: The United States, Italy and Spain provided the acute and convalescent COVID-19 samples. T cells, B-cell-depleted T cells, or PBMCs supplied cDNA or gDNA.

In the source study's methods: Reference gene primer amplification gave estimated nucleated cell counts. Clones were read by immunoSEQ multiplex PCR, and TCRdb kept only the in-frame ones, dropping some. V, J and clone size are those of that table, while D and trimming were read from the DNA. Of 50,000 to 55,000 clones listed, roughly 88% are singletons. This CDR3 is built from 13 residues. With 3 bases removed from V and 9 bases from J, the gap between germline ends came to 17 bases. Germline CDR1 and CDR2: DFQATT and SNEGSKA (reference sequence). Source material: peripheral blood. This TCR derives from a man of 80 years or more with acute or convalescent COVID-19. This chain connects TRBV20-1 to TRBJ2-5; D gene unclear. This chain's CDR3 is CSASGSTLAAQYF. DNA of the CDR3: TGCAGTGCTAGTGGGTCTACCCTTGCTGCCCAGTACTTC.